This is a list of T cell receptor beta chains from one sample in a study of cytomegalovirus exposure and HLA in healthy donors. Assay used: immunoSEQ multiplex PCR; TCRdb lists only in-frame clones, some missing. The sample has 220,000 or so clones; the top ten hold 1.1%. The sequenced sample consisted of PBMCs. Source of these receptors: a girl aged 2 to 10 in good health and CMV-seropositive. Both conserved end residues are trimmed from each CDR3. Fields, in order: V gene, J gene, CDR3 protein.

>TRBV2|TRBJ2-7
ASRRQGESYEQY
>TRBV28|TRBJ2-7
ASSWGPGLAGVRGSYEQY
>TRBV14|TRBJ2-7
ASSQINEQY
>TRBV7-2|TRBJ2-3
ASTPGLAGGDTQY
>TRBV19|TRBJ2-1
ASSIGGGNGNEQF
>TRBV5-4|TRBJ2-3
ASSLIRGSTDTQY
>TRBV7-8|TRBJ1-5
ASSAIQGSRNQPQH
>TRBV28|TRBJ2-7
ASSPTGPGLNSYEQY
>TRBV19|TRBJ2-3
ASSIAGTDTQY
>TRBV27|TRBJ2-1
ASRPLGTSYNEQF
>TRBV7-9|TRBJ2-7
ASSSTLALAGSYEQY
>TRBV6-4|TRBJ2-2
ASSDTSTGELF
>TRBV10-2|TRBJ2-5
ASSPTGFMDGETQY
>TRBV19|TRBJ2-3
ASSLTSGRSTDTQY
>TRBV5-4|TRBJ2-3
ASSLEARLLGGDTQY
>TRBV28|TRBJ1-4
ASSSPQGAGEKLF
>TRBV6-4|TRBJ2-7
ASSDHISGRRSDEQY
>TRBV11-2|TRBJ2-3
ASSLVIKLSDTQY
>TRBV29-1|TRBJ1-1
SVEARLNTEAF
>TRBV5-1|TRBJ2-1
ASSLTGTNNYNEQF
>TRBV28|TRBJ1-1
ASSLRGRAF
>TRBV28|TRBJ2-7
ASSSFAGGTYEQY
>TRBV7-9|TRBJ2-1
ASRYAVENYNEQF
>TRBV27|TRBJ2-3
ASRLTGSTDTQY
>TRBV30|TRBJ2-7
AWSVGVPYEQY
>TRBV5-1|TRBJ2-4
ASSLARGGLAKNIQY
>TRBV5-1|TRBJ1-6
ASSQDSPGNSPLH
>TRBV25-1|TRBJ2-1
ASSVGTRRYNEQF
>TRBV2|TRBJ1-6
ASRDSRVSPLH
>TRBV7-9|TRBJ1-2
ASSPQESGYT
>TRBV28|TRBJ2-7
ASSLSGSFYEQY
>TRBV7-9|TRBJ2-1
ASSFPTSGRVNEQF
>TRBV6-5|TRBJ1-1
ASSYRVGNTEAF
>TRBV5-1|TRBJ2-7
AGSFGTESSYEQY
>TRBV28|TRBJ2-5
ASSHREGQETQY
>TRBV12-5|TRBJ1-1
ASGSRGETTEAF